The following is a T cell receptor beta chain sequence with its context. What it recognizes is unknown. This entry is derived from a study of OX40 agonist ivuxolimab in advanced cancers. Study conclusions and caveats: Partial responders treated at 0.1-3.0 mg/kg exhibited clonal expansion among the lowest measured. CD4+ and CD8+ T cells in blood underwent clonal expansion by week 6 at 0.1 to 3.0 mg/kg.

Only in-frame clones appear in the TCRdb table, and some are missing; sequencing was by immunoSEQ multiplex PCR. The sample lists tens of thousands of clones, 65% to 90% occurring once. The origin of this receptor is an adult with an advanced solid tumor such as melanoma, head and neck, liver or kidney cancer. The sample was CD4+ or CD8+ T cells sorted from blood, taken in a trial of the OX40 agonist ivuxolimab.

CDR3 sequence (DNA): TGTGCCAGTAGTATCGGGGGCAAGGGCCACGAGCAGTACTTC. Translated, it gives CASSIGGKGHEQYF. The rearrangement joins TRBV19 to TRBJ2-7; tentatively, D is TRBD1 or TRBD2 (6 bases each). This CDR3 is 14 amino acids long. Germline V gives CDR1 LNHDA, CDR2 SQIVND (reference sequence). The ends were cut back, 3 bases at V and 5 bases at J, with 14 bases in the middle.